This T cell receptor (beta chain) was retrieved from a study of glioma-infiltrating T cells after dendritic cell vaccination. Looking at the study overall: Patients had newly diagnosed or recurrent glioblastoma and received dendritic cell vaccines.

The V gene end was trimmed by 0 bases and the J gene end by 7 bases; junction bases not matched to a gene: 7. CDR1 LNHNV and CDR2 YYDKDF come from the germline V gene (reference sequence). The CDR3 covers 15 residues. Time point specified: after dendritic cell vaccination, including at tumor progression/relapse. Only patients with spare fresh-frozen tumor and over two years of follow-up were included. The immunoSEQ assay amplified TCRB CDR3 from up to roughly 2 ug DNA. Measured with immunoSEQ multiplex PCR; TCRdb has only the in-frame clones, and not every one. The sample has over 80,000 clones, around four fifths seen once.

The receptor's source is a human donor with glioblastoma. This chain connects TRBV15 to TRBJ2-7, with TRBD1 matching 9 bases. This sample comprised blood, obtained after dendritic cell vaccination. The CDR3 nucleotides are TGTGCCACCAGCAGAGATAACAGGGGGCCTGGGGAGCAGTACTTC. This translates into CATSRDNRGPGEQYF. Based on the CDR3 plus reference TRBV15 and TRBJ2-7, the full variable domain is DAMVIQNPRYQVTQFGKPVTLSCSQTLNHNVMYWYQQKSSQAPKLLFHYYDKDFNNEADTPDNFQSRRPNTSFCFLDIRSPGLGDTAMYLCATSRDNRGPGEQYFGPGTRLTVT.